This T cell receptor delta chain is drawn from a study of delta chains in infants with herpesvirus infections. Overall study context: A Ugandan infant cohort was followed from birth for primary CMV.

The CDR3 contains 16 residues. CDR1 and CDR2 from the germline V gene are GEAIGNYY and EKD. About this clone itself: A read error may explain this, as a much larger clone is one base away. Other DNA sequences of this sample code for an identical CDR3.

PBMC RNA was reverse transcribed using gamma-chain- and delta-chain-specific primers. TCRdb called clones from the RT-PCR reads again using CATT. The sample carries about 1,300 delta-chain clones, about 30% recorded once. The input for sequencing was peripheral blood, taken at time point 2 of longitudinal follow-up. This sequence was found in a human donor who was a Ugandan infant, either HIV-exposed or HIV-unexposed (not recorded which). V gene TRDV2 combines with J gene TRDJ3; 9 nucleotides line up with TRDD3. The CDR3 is CACDWGSSWDTRQMFF. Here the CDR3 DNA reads TGTGCATGTGACTGGGGGAGCTCCTGGGACACCCGACAGATGTTTTTC.